This T cell receptor beta chain appears in the sequencing data of a study of T cell responses to AZD1222 COVID-19 vaccine. Method: immunoSEQ multiplex PCR; TCRdb's copy keeps in-frame clones and lacks some. Among roughly 83,000 clones, about 82% were seen once, and the ten largest hold roughly 8.7%. V was pared by 0 bases and J by 0 bases, with 9 bases of the junction left unmatched. The CDR3 sequence is 19 residues long. The germline gives CDR1 LGHNA, CDR2 YNFKEQ. The source is an adult in good health. Specimen: peripheral blood, collected on day 0 of AZD1222 vaccination. The rearrangement links TRBV4-2 to TRBJ2-7, with TRBD2 matching over 12 bases. CDR3 DNA sequence: TGTGCCAGCAGCCAAGAATCGACTAGCGGGGGCGCCATCTCCTACGAGCAGTACTTC. This translates into CASSQESTSGGAISYEQYF.